The TCR beta chain under discussion was sequenced for a study of shared clonotypes between healthy human individuals (dated by TCRdb to the early 2020s). In the study overall: The cohort included three men and two women between 18 and 49 years of age. Per donor, three plates each were used for CD4 naive and CD4 memory, two for CD8 naive, and one for CD8 memory. The study deeply sequenced blood TCR repertoires of five healthy adults to estimate repertoire size and the extent of clonotype sharing between individuals. Libraries were prepared and TCR repertoires were sequenced by different laboratories using diverse techniques, in order to increase sequencing depth and limit assay-specific biases. Per donor, leukapheresis produced somewhere between about 0.94 and 8.9 billion PBMCs.

V loses 5 bases, J loses 8 bases, and the germline ends lie 15 bases apart. The cysteine opens and the phenylalanine closes a CDR3 of 12 amino acids. Just CDR3 DNA is preserved here, 36 bases in frame from base 1. CDR1 GTSNPN and CDR2 SVGIG are derived from the germline V gene (reference sequence). The donors were healthy, HIV-negative adults who had no recently reported acute infections or vaccinations. Only Caucasian adults living in Nashville, Tennessee, USA were represented among the donors. CD4+ T cells were enriched by magnetic negative selection, after which naive cells were positively selected on CD45RA and the negative fraction was taken as the memory subset. Blood was obtained by leukapheresis, after which PBMCs were separated by Ficoll-Histopaque density gradient centrifugation and cryopreserved in liquid nitrogen vapor phase. Analytical flow cytometry was used to check the purity and quantity of each magnetically sorted T cell population. Genomic DNA was isolated from each sorted fraction and quantified by UV absorbance on a Nanodrop 2000c.

As concerns this clone: The antigen it recognizes is unknown. Base qualities are missing; no much larger clone stands one base away.

Results and caveats for the whole study, not just this receptor: Estimated clonotype richness was generally larger for naive than for memory subsets. Higher generation probabilities were observed for clonotypes shared by all four sorted-subset donors than for non-shared clonotypes. Incomplete sequencing was indicated by rarefaction of sorted-subset datasets, despite the large sequencing depth. Sampling was restricted to blood, and TCR repertoires in tissues likely differ from the TCR repertoires found in blood. The genetic and exposure-history diversity represented was limited by the small number of donors. Sharing across several donors was observed for 5% to 6.5% of naive CD4, about 3.2% of naive CD8, 2.3% of memory CD4, and roughly 0.4% of memory CD8 clonotypes. Pairwise subsampling indicated that sequencing depth was expected to affect the degree of clonotype sharing among donors.

Using the deep immunoSEQ assay, multiplex PCR amplified TCR CDR3 regions from genomic DNA. Genomic DNA extracted from each cell subset was distributed evenly over all wells of several immunoSEQ 96-well plates, and each plate served as one replicate. For sorted subsets, each replicate PCR was loaded with about 0.2 ug genomic DNA, equivalent to 30,000 or so T cell genomes. Purified libraries were measured with a Qubit 3.0 fluorometer, size-checked on a Bioanalyzer 2100, and measured again with the KAPA Library Quantification kit. Each immunoSEQ 96-well plate was sequenced on its own single-read 150-cycle Illumina NextSeq 550 flow cell. Concerning the study's data processing: Because the immunoSEQ output held only junctional sequences and lacked quality scores, the filtering could not match the filtering applied to full-length reads. To assign V/J genes and CDR3, sequences were annotated against IMGT germline references using PyIR, a Python wrapper for IgBLAST v1.9. Reads with weak V/J assignments (E-value above 1e-6), missing CDR3, stop codons, out-of-frame junctions, or ambiguous translated residues were removed. V3J clonotypes were defined as sequences sharing the same inferred V gene, J gene, and CDR3 amino acid sequence. To compute the percentage overlap between repertoires, the number of shared unique clonotypes was divided by the size of the smaller repertoire. Repertoire richness was assessed with RTK rarefaction, the Chao1 estimator, and Recon v2.1 estimates of unobserved clonotypes. For all TCRbeta clonotypes obtained by the gDNA method from several donors, generation probabilities were computed with OLGA. In its TCRdb copy, this immuneACCESS table keeps in-frame sequences only and misses some clones. Where compared with another copy, unresolved V genes explain less than half of these, and the others have no known cause. V and J calls and clone size are those listed in that table; D and trimming were worked out from the DNA. The sample records 2 million to 2.5 million clones, over 85% of which are singletons. The ten largest make up approximately 0.36% of the sample.

The source material was naive CD4+ T cells from PBMCs. The cell subset or site label here, explained by the study, means: CD45RA+ positively selected. The source is a man younger than 35 in good health. Some clones in this sample may be carry-over from other donors' samples. The rearranged segments are TRBV30 and TRBJ1-2; TRBD1 is possibly the D segment (5 matching bases). The sequenced DNA is TGTGCCTGGCAAAGACAGTTACTGGGCTACACCTTC. Translated, it reads CAWQRQLLGYTF.